The 30 T cell receptor beta chains below were found in one sample sequenced in a study of identical twins. TCRdb reanalysed the 5' RACE reads using MiXCR and keeps one entry per CDR3 protein. Seen here are nearly 250,000 distinct CDR3 sequences, 5.5% to 8% observed once, and the top ten hold roughly 3.4%. These records were also assigned to another study, of yellow fever vaccine responses in identical twins.

What was sequenced was memory (CD45RO+) T cells sorted from blood. All receptors come from a woman younger than 30 in good health.

A few counts support this clonotype. V gene TRBV10-3 combines with J gene TRBJ2-7, with 7 bases aligning to TRBD1. The V segment lost 6 bases and the J segment 2 bases; nucleotides outside the gene matches: 10. The CDR3 has 15 residues. Germline CDR1 is ENHRY and CDR2 is SYGVKD. CDR3 residues: CAISPTGSRTYEQYV. CDR3 sequence (DNA): TGTGCCATCAGCCCGACAGGGTCGAGGACCTACGAGCAGTACGTC.

The V gene is TRBV7-6, the J gene TRBJ1-4; 7 bases line up with TRBD1. The germline gives CDR1 SGHVS, CDR2 FNYEAQ. Unmatched junction bases numbered 9, after V lost 4 bases and J lost 7 bases. The CDR3 sequence is 15 residues long. The CDR3: CASSSPVTGTEKLFF. CDR3 coding DNA: TGTGCCAGCAGCTCTCCCGTGACAGGGACTGAAAAACTGTTTTTT.

The chain employs TRBV25-1 and TRBJ2-3; D might be TRBD2 (6 bases). This CDR3 has 17 amino acids. The germline gives CDR1 MGHDK, CDR2 SYGVNS. With 2 bases removed from V and 0 bases from J, the gap between germline ends came to 15 bases. For the CDR3, the DNA is TGTGCCAGCAGTGAAGCGGGAATTCTCTATAGCACAGATACGCAGTATTTT. Amino acids: CASSEAGILYSTDTQYF. The entire variable domain, with the rest obtained from reference TRBV25-1 and TRBJ2-3, is as follows: EADIYQTPRYLVIGTGKKITLECSQTMGHDKMYWYQQDPGMELHLIHYSYGVNSTEKGDLSSESTVSRIRTEHFPLTLESARPSHTSQYLCASSEAGILYSTDTQYFGPGTRLTVL.

This clonotype was counted a few times. The V and J genes are TRBV6-5 and TRBJ1-1, with 10 positions matching TRBD1. CDR3 length: 16 residues. J was trimmed by 4 bases and V by 0 bases; bases with no gene match: 5. CDR1 and CDR2 from the germline V gene are MNHEY and SVGAGI. The CDR3 DNA reads as TGTGCCAGCAGTTACTCGGATGGACAGGGGGGCACTGAAGCTTTCTTT. Translation gives CASSYSDGQGGTEAFF.

The J gene is TRBJ2-3, the V gene TRBV7-6; D not resolved. Trimming cost V 5 bases and J 4 bases, with 7 bases left between them. CDR1 is SGHVS and CDR2 is FNYEAQ in the germline V gene. This CDR3 has 12 amino acids. CDR3 in amino acids: CASSPHADTQYF. For the CDR3, the DNA is TGTGCCAGCAGCCCCCACGCAGATACGCAGTATTTT.

In its sample, this clonotype was seen many times. The rearrangement links TRBV6-5 to TRBJ2-3; no clear D gene. Looked up from germline, CDR1 is MNHEY and CDR2 is SVGAGI. The CDR3 contains 14 residues. Trimming removed 8 bases from V and 2 bases from J, with 14 bases in between. CDR3 bases: TGTGCCAGCCTGGACGGAACTGCCACAGATACGCAGTATTTT. This sequence encodes CASLDGTATDTQYF.

The gene calls are TRBV5-1 and TRBJ2-5; tentatively, D is TRBD2 (6 bases). CDR1 is SGHRS and CDR2 is YFSETQ in the germline V gene. The CDR3 consists of 15 residues. V was shortened by 4 bases and J by 5 bases, with 18 bases between the two germline ends. CDR3 residues: CASSGRDSPPETQYF. The CDR3 DNA reads TGCGCCAGCAGCGGACGGGACTCCCCTCCGGAGACCCAGTACTTC.

In this sample, this clonotype turned up a few times. J is TRBJ1-5 and V is TRBV10-3; TRBD1 agrees at 11 bases. The CDR3 spans 15 residues. V dropped 7 bases and J dropped 3; count of bases not matched to a gene: 5. Germline V CDR1 and CDR2: ENHRY, SYGVKD. This chain's CDR3 is CAINRTGGINQPQHF. CDR3 nucleotide sequence: TGTGCCATCAATCGGACAGGGGGCATCAATCAGCCCCAGCATTTT.

This clonotype occurred many times. The V call is TRBV9, the J call TRBJ2-3; perhaps TRBD1 as D (6 bases). CDR1 and CDR2 (germline): SGDLS, YYNGEE. V was shortened by 1 base and J by 2 bases, with 14 bases between the two germline ends. There are 16 residues in the CDR3. The CDR3 loop is CASSVYRVSVTDTQYF. As DNA, the CDR3 is TGTGCCAGCAGCGTATACAGGGTTTCCGTCACAGATACGCAGTATTTT. Full variable domain (remainder filled in from reference TRBV9 and TRBJ2-3): DSGVTQTPKHLITATGQRVTLRCSPRSGDLSVYWYQQSLDQGLQFLIQYYNGEERAKGNILERFSAQQFPDLHSELNLSSLELGDSALYFCASSVYRVSVTDTQYFGPGTRLTVL.

V usage is TRBV3-1 and J usage is TRBJ2-3; TRBD2 agrees at 8 bases. Germline CDR1 reads LGHDT; CDR2 reads YNNKEL (reference sequence). The CDR3 runs to 15 residues. V was pared by 1 base and J by 5 bases, with 5 bases of the junction left unmatched. The CDR3 here is CASSQAGGAKDTQYF. The CDR3 DNA reads as TGTGCCAGCAGCCAAGCCGGGGGGGCCAAAGATACGCAGTATTTT.

V is TRBV6-1 and J is TRBJ2-5; 8 nucleotides line up with TRBD1. Germline CDR1 reads MNHNS; CDR2 reads SASEGT. The CDR3 totals 14 residues. Trimming at V came to 6 bases and at J to 5 bases, leaving 8 bases not matched to a gene. The CDR3 loop reads CASRADRGRETQYF. The DNA for the CDR3 is TGTGCCAGCAGAGCTGACAGGGGAAGGGAGACCCAGTACTTC.

For the CDR3, the DNA is TGTGCCAGCAGCTTAGGGGGGCTGTCGGACAATGAGCAGTTCTTC. Protein sequence: CASSLGGLSDNEQFF. This rearrangement joins TRBV7-3 to TRBJ2-1; D possibly uses TRBD1 or TRBD2 (6 bases each). The CDR3 has 15 residues. The germline V gene has CDR1 SGHTA and CDR2 FQGTGA. V lost 2 bases, J lost 5 bases, and 13 bases lay in between. The entire variable domain, with the rest obtained from reference TRBV7-3 and TRBJ2-1, is as follows: GAGVSQTPSNKVTEKGKYVELRCDPISGHTALYWYRQSLGQGPEFLIYFQGTGAADDSGLPNDRFFAVRPEGSVSTLKIQRTERGDSAVYLCASSLGGLSDNEQFFGPGTRLTVL.

The chain carries TRBV14 and TRBJ2-7; tentatively, D is TRBD1 (6 bases). The CDR3 is made up of 15 amino acids. The V gene lost 5 bases and the J gene lost 3 bases, with 17 bases spanning the gap. The V gene's germline CDR1 is SGHDN and CDR2 FVKESK. The CDR3 is CASSGLPGTHYEQYF. In DNA, the CDR3 is TGTGCCAGCAGCGGACTTCCCGGGACACACTACGAGCAGTACTTC.

The sample holds a few counts of this clonotype. DNA for the CDR3: TGCAGCGTGAAGCCCCCGGGACAAGAGACCCAGTACTTC. Translation: CSVKPPGQETQYF. This chain joins TRBV29-1 and TRBJ2-5, with D perhaps matching TRBD2 (5 bases). Germline V gene sequence: CDR1 SQVTM, CDR2 ANQGSEA. Trimming took 6 bases from V and 2 from J, leaving 13 bases between them. The CDR3 length is 13 residues.

The CDR3 loop is CATSPWGEACGSDTEAFF. The DNA for the CDR3 is TGTGCCACCAGTCCATGGGGAGAGGCTTGTGGGTCCGACACTGAAGCTTTCTTT. The V gene is TRBV24-1, the J gene TRBJ1-1; D not certain. The CDR3 runs to 18 residues. Trimming cost V 6 bases and J 3 bases, with 25 bases left between them. Germline values: CDR1 KGHDR, CDR2 SFDVKD.

The chain joins TRBV27 to TRBJ1-1, with no clear D. Looked up from germline, CDR1 is MNHEY and CDR2 is SMNVEV (reference sequence). V was shortened by 3 bases and J by 5 bases, with 16 bases between the two germline ends. The CDR3 contains 15 residues. The CDR3 region has the DNA TGTGCCAGCAGTTTTAGAACGGCCTTAGGAACTGAAGCTTTCTTT. Its translation: CASSFRTALGTEAFF.

This clonotype has a count of ten or more. The chain couples TRBV7-8 to TRBJ2-1; D ambiguous. Germline V gives CDR1 SGHVS, CDR2 FQNEAQ. The CDR3 is 14 residues long. The V end was cut by 0 bases, the J end by 7 bases, with 10 bases between. The CDR3 DNA reads as TGTGCCAGCAGCTTAGCGATGGCGATAAATGAGCAGTTCTTC. Translation: CASSLAMAINEQFF.

This clonotype was seen repeatedly, ten times or more. The genes are TRBV28 and TRBJ1-1, with D uncertain. CDR3 length: 10 residues. The germline V and J ends were trimmed by 10 bases and 2 bases, with 5 bases remaining between them. Germline lookup yields CDR1 MDHEN and CDR2 SYDVKM. The chain's CDR3 is CAIVNTEAFF. The DNA for the CDR3 is TGTGCCATCGTCAACACTGAAGCTTTCTTT. Filled out from reference TRBV28 and TRBJ1-1, the complete variable domain reads DVKVTQSSRYLVKRTGEKVFLECVQDMDHENMFWYRQDPGLGLRLIYFSYDVKMKEKGDIPEGYSVSREKKERFSLILESASTNQTSMYLCAIVNTEAFFGQGTRLTVV.

Many counts were recorded for this clonotype. J is TRBJ2-7 and V is TRBV25-1; the D gene is possibly TRBD2 (5 bases). Germline V gene lookup returns CDR1 MGHDK and CDR2 SYGVNS. The V end lost 3 bases, the J end lost 0 bases, and 18 bases lay between the germline ends. The CDR3 covers 17 residues. The DNA of the CDR3 is TGTGCCAGCAGTGATCGGTCGACGGCGGGTAACTCCTACGAGCAGTACTTC. Its protein product is CASSDRSTAGNSYEQYF.

The chain is built from TRBV28 and TRBJ2-7; D gene unclear. Trimming took off 6 bases at V and 5 bases at J, with 14 bases between the two ends. This CDR3 region has 13 residues. CDR1 and CDR2 (germline): MDHEN, SYDVKM. Here the CDR3 reads CASSPGESDEQYF. The CDR3 DNA is TGTGCCAGCAGCCCCGGCGAGTCGGACGAGCAGTACTTC.

This clonotype was observed many times. This chain uses TRBV2 with TRBJ2-1; D gene ambiguous. Germline CDR1 reads SNHLY; CDR2 reads FYNNEI. The CDR3 loop spans 13 amino acids. V was trimmed by 1 base and J by 2 bases, leaving 3 bases between them. In DNA form, the CDR3 reads TGTGCCAGCAGTGAAGTGCCCTACAATGAGCAGTTCTTC. Translated: CASSEVPYNEQFF.

J is TRBJ1-1 and V is TRBV2; D remains ambiguous. There are 14 residues in the CDR3. Germline-derived CDR1 and CDR2 are SNHLY and FYNNEI. The V end was cut by 1 base, the J end by 1 base, with 7 bases between. The CDR3 spells CASSEEVTNTEAFF. The CDR3 DNA reads as TGTGCCAGCAGTGAAGAAGTGACGAACACTGAAGCTTTCTTT.

This clonotype has ten or more counts. This rearrangement joins TRBV27 to TRBJ1-1, with 7 positions matching TRBD1. CDR3 length equals 14 residues. The germline CDR1 and CDR2 sequences are MNHEY and SMNVEV (reference sequence). The trim removed 6 bases at V and 2 bases at J, leaving 6 bases unmatched. The DNA for the CDR3 is TGTGCCAGCAGAAAACAGGGGATTAACACTGAAGCTTTCTTT. Its translation is CASRKQGINTEAFF.

This clonotype was detected ten times or more. The chain combines TRBV12-3 or TRBV12-4 with TRBJ2-1; D is undetermined. This CDR3 is 15 amino acids long. Trimming cost V 3 bases and J 0 bases, with 9 bases left between them. CDR3 DNA sequence: TGTGCCAGCAGTTTTGGTCCCTCCTCCTACAATGAGCAGTTCTTC. It yields the protein CASSFGPSSYNEQFF.

The genes are TRBV7-6 and TRBJ2-3; 7 positions agree with TRBD1. Germline V gene data show CDR1 as SGHVS and CDR2 as FNYEAQ. This CDR3 contains 16 residues. V shed 5 bases and J 2 bases; nucleotides not matched to a gene: 10. The CDR3 DNA reads as TGTGCCAGCAGCCCCCGGACAGGCCCGTACACAGATACGCAGTATTTT. Its translation is CASSPRTGPYTDTQYF.

In this sample, this clonotype turned up many times. For the CDR3, the DNA is TGTGCCAGCAGCCAAGGAGGACAGTCCTACGAGCAGTACTTC. Amino acid sequence: CASSQGGQSYEQYF. This chain links TRBV4-2 with TRBJ2-7, with D perhaps TRBD1 (6 bases). CDR1 is LGHNA and CDR2 is YNFKEQ in the germline V gene. Trimming stripped 1 base from V and 1 base from J, with 8 bases between. This CDR3 is 14 amino acids long.

This clonotype was observed a few times. This chain joins TRBV6-2 or TRBV6-3 and TRBJ2-4; 7 bases agree with TRBD1. V was clipped by 5 bases and J by 0 bases; unmatched bases: 10. The CDR3 spans 17 residues. Germline V CDR1 and CDR2: MNHEY, SVGEGT. CDR3 in amino acids: CASSPWTGPQAKNIQYF. In DNA form, the CDR3 reads TGTGCCAGCAGTCCTTGGACAGGACCTCAAGCCAAAAACATTCAGTACTTC.

The chain is built from TRBV4-2 and TRBJ1-1, with 8 bases identical to TRBD1. V dropped 5 bases and J dropped 1; count of bases not matched to a gene: 18. Germline V gene lookup returns CDR1 LGHNA and CDR2 YNFKEQ. The CDR3 loop spans 19 amino acids. CDR3 nucleotide sequence: TGTGCCAGCAGCACCTACCTTGGACAGGGAAAACGACCGAACACTGAAGCTTTCTTT. Its protein is CASSTYLGQGKRPNTEAFF.

The chain recombines TRBV18 with TRBJ2-5; 12 bases agree with TRBD2. The length of the CDR3 is 15 residues. The germline V gene has CDR1 KGHSH and CDR2 LQKENI. J lost 5 bases, V lost 3 bases, and 4 bases had no gene match. The CDR3 reads CASSPRTSGVETQYF. The CDR3 nucleotides read TGTGCCAGCTCACCGCGGACTAGCGGGGTCGAGACCCAGTACTTC. Full variable domain (missing parts from reference TRBV18 and TRBJ2-5): NAGVMQNPRHLVRRRGQEARLRCSPMKGHSHVYWYRQLPEEGLKFMVYLQKENIIDESGMPKERFSAEFPKEGPSILRIQQVVRGDSAAYFCASSPRTSGVETQYFGPGTRLLVL.

This clonotype was recorded at least ten times. The chain is built from TRBV20-1 and TRBJ1-3; TRBD1 might be the D (6 bases). Germline assignment: CDR1 DFQATT and CDR2 SNEGSKA (reference sequence). The length of the CDR3 is 14 residues. Trimming left V 0 bases short and J 6 bases short, with 12 bases between. CDR3 amino acids: CSARDWAGENTIYF. The CDR3 region has the DNA TGCAGTGCTAGAGATTGGGCAGGGGAAAACACCATATATTTT.